Included here is one T cell receptor (beta chain) sequence, with context. This clonotype occurred a few times. The antigen it binds to is not known. No base quality information exists; no much larger clone differs at one position. All donors were healthy Caucasians. Three unrelated non-twin adults were additionally sequenced: a male aged 18 to 30, a male aged 50 to 60 and a female aged 50 to 60. Using Miltenyi CD45RO+ enrichment and human naive T-cell isolation kits, memory (CD45RO+) and naive T cells were isolated from PBMC. This record comes from a study of identical twins (dated by TCRdb to the mid-2010s). About the study as a whole: To test whether fetal clonotypes persist, the study used deep sequencing on TCR alpha and beta repertoires from monozygotic twins, unrelated adults of various ages, and cord blood. To rule out contamination, replicate twin experiments were performed at different times with different library preparation protocols. What the research found in general, with its limitations: The excess sharing between twins in beta out-of-frame sequences was weaker because fewer shared sequences reduced the signal-to-noise ratio. Zero-insertion analyses could be partly confounded by invariant T cells such as MAIT and iNKT, although diverse VJ usage argued against such confounding for most clonotypes. Compared with coincidental sharing between unrelated individuals, an excess of low generation-probability sequences was observed among out-of-frame TCR alpha sequences shared between twins. Because the same donors could not be followed over many years, the conclusions depended on cross-sectional statistical analysis. In monozygotic twins, recombination models systematically underestimated out-of-frame TCR alpha sharing, but the models matched the sharing seen between unrelated individuals. Abundant cord blood beta clonotypes carried fewer insertions; young adult naive repertoires showed a weaker similar trend, while memory repertoires showed none.

The protocol used for the library was 5' RACE. Sequencing was performed on an Illumina HiSeq 2000. A universal primer binding site was introduced by template switching, and a unique molecular identifier was present in the final cDNA, enabling accurate counting of TCR cDNA molecules. First-strand cDNA for TCR alpha and beta chains was synthesized from specific primers in the conserved constant-segment region. To control for contamination, every cDNA library was double barcoded, receiving both a SMART-Mk sample barcode and Illumina barcodes. TruSeq adapter sequences, together with Illumina sample barcodes, were added in two successive PCR steps. TCR alpha and beta cDNA libraries were sequenced on the Illumina HiSeq platform with custom primers. On the study's bioinformatics: Unique molecular identifiers were extracted from raw reads with MiGEC, and CDR3 positions were determined with MiXCR. Recombination models were inferred per individual with the repgenHMM and IGoR tools using an EM algorithm. The tcR package in R was used for shared clonotype analysis, with sharing normalized by the product of cloneset sizes. To study raw recombination without the effects of thymic and clonal selection, out-of-frame nonproductive sequences were analyzed. TCRdb reworked the public reads: Q25 trimming with fastp, MiXCR clone assembly, productive beta chains retained. Each CDR3 protein gets just one entry, which takes the most common genes and DNA from the rows behind it. The V and J calls, along with clone size, are taken from TCRdb and not from the paper's own processing. This sample lists more than 650,000 distinct CDR3 sequences; 6% to 6.5% were detected once. Jointly, the top ten make up 1.5% to 2% of the sample.

The V end loses 4 bases and the J end loses 6 bases, and a stretch of 4 bases separates them. Based on the germline V gene, the CDR1 and CDR2 sequences are MNHNS and SASEGT. Spanning cysteine to phenylalanine, the CDR3 consists of 12 amino acids. The DNA shown is the 36-base CDR3, in frame from base 1. The rearrangement joined TRBV6-1 to TRBJ1-6; too little of a D gene remains to name it. The sequence was obtained from a man aged 18-30 years in good health. Sequences were obtained from naive T cells sorted from blood. The cell subset or site label for this specimen denotes: cells isolated with a human naive T-cell isolation kit. The DNA sequence is given as TGTGCCAGCAGTGGGGGTAATTCACCCCTCCACTTT. Translated, it gives CASSGGNSPLHF.